The TCR beta chain described here comes from a study of blood T cell repertoires in COVID-19. The V end lost 5 bases, the J end lost 4 bases, and 14 bases lay between the germline ends. This CDR3 is 14 amino acids long. Germline V gene data show CDR1 as LNHNV and CDR2 as YYDKDF (reference sequence). Profiling relied on immunoSEQ multiplex PCR, and the TCRdb table lists in-frame clones only, not all of them. Found here are 220,000 or so clones, around 84% of them singletons; the top ten hold about 20%. The source material was peripheral blood. The rearrangement joins TRBV15 to TRBJ1-1; TRBD1 might be the D (5 bases). The receptor's source is a man between 25 and 39 years old with active or convalescent COVID-19. The CDR3 DNA is TGTGCCACCAGCGGGCGGGGCGGGAGCACTGAAGCTTTCTTT. Encoded protein: CATSGRGGSTEAFF.